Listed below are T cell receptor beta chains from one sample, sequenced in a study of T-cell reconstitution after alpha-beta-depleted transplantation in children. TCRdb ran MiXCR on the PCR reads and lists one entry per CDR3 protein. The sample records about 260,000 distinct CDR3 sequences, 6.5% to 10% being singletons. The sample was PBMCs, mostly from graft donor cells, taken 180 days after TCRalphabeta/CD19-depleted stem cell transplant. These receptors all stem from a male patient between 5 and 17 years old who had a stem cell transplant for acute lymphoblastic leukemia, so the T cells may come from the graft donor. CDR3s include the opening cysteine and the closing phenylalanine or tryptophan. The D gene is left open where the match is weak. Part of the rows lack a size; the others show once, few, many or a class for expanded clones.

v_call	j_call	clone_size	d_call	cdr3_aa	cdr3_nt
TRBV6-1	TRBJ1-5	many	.	CASLEAGSQPQHF	TGTGCCAGTCTAGAAGCGGGAAGTCAGCCCCAGCATTTT
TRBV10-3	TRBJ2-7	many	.	CAISPGVVYEQYF	TGTGCCATCAGTCCAGGGGTAGTGTACGAGCAGTACTTC
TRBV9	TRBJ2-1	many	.	CASSPWLQGITPNNEQFF	TGTGCCAGCAGCCCCTGGTTACAGGGTATAACTCCTAACAATGAGCAGTTCTTC
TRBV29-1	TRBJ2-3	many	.	CSAKQGRDTQYF	TGCAGCGCTAAACAGGGCCGGGATACGCAGTATTTT
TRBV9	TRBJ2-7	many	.	CASSVDPASSYEQYF	TGTGCCAGCAGCGTAGATCCAGCGAGCTCCTACGAGCAGTACTTC
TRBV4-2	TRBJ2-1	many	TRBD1	CASKGQGNSEQFF	TGTGCCAGCAAAGGACAGGGGAATAGTGAGCAGTTCTTC
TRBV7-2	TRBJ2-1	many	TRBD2	CASSSRTSGSWGNEQFF	TGTGCCAGCAGCTCGAGGACTAGCGGGAGTTGGGGCAATGAGCAGTTCTTC
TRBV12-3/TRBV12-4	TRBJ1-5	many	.	CASSLGERHQPQHF	TGTGCCAGCAGTCTAGGGGAGCGGCATCAGCCCCAGCATTTT
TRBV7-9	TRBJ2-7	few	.	CASSSPLVPFSEQYF	TGTGCCAGCAGCTCGCCACTAGTCCCCTTCTCTGAGCAGTACTTC
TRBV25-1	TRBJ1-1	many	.	CASTTNTEAFF	TGTGCCAGCACCACGAACACTGAAGCTTTCTTT
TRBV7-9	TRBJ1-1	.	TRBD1	CASSSDRGTGNTEAFF	TGTGCCAGCAGCTCGGACAGGGGGACGGGGAACACTGAAGCTTTCTTT
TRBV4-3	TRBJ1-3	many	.	CASSQDLVGGGNTIYF	TGCGCCAGCAGCCAAGATTTGGTAGGGGGAGGAAACACCATATATTTT
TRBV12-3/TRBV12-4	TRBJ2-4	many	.	CASSLGGPGRPGAKNIQYF	TGTGCCAGCAGTTTGGGGGGGCCGGGGAGGCCCGGGGCCAAAAACATTCAGTACTTC
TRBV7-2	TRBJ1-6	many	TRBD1	CASSFWTGLALHF	TGTGCCAGCAGCTTCTGGACAGGGTTGGCCCTCCACTTT
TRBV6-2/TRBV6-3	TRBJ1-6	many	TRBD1	CASSQTGAPNSPLHF	TGTGCCAGCAGTCAAACAGGGGCTCCCAATTCACCCCTCCACTTT
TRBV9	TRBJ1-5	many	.	CASSPGEGNQPQHF	TGTGCCAGCAGCCCAGGGGAGGGCAATCAGCCCCAGCATTTT
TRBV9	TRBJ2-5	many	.	CASSVAREETQYF	TGTGCCAGCAGCGTAGCGAGAGAGGAGACCCAGTACTTC
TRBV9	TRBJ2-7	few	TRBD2	CASSVGRGGHEQYF	TGTGCCAGCAGCGTAGGACGGGGGGGGCACGAGCAGTACTTC
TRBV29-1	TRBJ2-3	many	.	CSVERSAATRTDTQYF	TGCAGCGTTGAAAGGTCAGCTGCTACGCGGACAGATACGCAGTATTTT
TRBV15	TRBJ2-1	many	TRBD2	CATSRAWRLGSGSHNEQFF	TGTGCCACCAGCAGGGCCTGGAGGTTAGGTAGCGGGAGCCACAATGAGCAGTTCTTC